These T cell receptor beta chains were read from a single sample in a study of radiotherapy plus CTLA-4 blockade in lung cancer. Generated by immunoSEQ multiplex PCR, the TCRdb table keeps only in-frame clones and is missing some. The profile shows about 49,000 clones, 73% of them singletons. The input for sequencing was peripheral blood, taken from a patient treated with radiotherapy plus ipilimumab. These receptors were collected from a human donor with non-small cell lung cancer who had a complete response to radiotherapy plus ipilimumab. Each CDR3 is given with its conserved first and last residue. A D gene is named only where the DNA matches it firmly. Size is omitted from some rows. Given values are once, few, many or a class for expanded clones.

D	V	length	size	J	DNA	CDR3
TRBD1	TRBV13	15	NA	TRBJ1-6	TGTGCCAGCAGCTTGCGGGACAGGGTTAATTCACCCCTCCACTTT	CASSLRDRVNSPLHF
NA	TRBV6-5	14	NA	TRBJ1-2	TGTGCCAGCAGTTACGGACGGCGGGACTATGGCTACACCTTC	CASSYGRRDYGYTF
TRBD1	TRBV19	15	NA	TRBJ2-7	TGTGCCAGTAGTGCCCGGGACAGGGCGTCCTACGAGCAGTACTTC	CASSARDRASYEQYF
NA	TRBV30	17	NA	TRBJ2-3	TGTGCCTGGAGTGTACTAGGGACTGGAACTAGCACAGATACGCAGTATTTT	CAWSVLGTGTSTDTQYF
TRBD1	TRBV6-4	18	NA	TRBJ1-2	TGTGCCAGCAGTGACTCGAGTCCCCGGACAGGGGTAAACTATGGCTACACCTTC	CASSDSSPRTGVNYGYTF
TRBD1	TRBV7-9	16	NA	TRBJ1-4	TGTGCCAGCAGCTTTGGGACAGGGGGCCGCGATGAAAAACTGTTTTTT	CASSFGTGGRDEKLFF
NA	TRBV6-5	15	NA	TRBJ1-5	TGTGCCAGCAGTCCCATTGGAGGGGCACGGCAGCCCCAGCATTTT	CASSPIGGARQPQHF
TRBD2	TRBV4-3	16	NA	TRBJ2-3	TGCGCCAGCAGCCCGGGACTAGCGGGGGGGCGGGGTACGCAGTATTTT	CASSPGLAGGRGTQYF
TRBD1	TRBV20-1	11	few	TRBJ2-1	TGCAGTGCTGGGGACAGGGGAGGTTGGTTCTTC	CSAGDRGGWFF
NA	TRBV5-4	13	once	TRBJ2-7	TGTGCCAGCAGGCCGGGGGGCTCGTACGAGCAGTACTTC	CASRPGGSYEQYF
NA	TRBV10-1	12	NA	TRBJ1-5	TGCGCCAGCGGAACAGGGACCCAGCCCCAGCATTTT	CASGTGTQPQHF
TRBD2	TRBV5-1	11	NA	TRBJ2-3	TGCGCCAGCAGCCCCGGACTAGCGCAGTATTTT	CASSPGLAQYF
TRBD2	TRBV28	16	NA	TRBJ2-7	TGTGCCAGCAGTTTTGTTTCGGCTAGCGGGAGACGCGAGCAGTACTTC	CASSFVSASGRREQYF
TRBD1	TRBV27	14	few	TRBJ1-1	TGTGCCAGCCGGCGACAGGGGTCGAACACTGAAGCTTTCTTT	CASRRQGSNTEAFF
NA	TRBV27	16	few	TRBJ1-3	TGTGCCAGCAGACAGTCCTGGTCTTCCTCTGGAAACACCATATATTTT	CASRQSWSSSGNTIYF
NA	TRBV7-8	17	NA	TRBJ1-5	TGTGCCAGCAGCTTAGAGGCAGGGTCGGTTAGCAATCAGCCCCAGCATTTT	CASSLEAGSVSNQPQHF
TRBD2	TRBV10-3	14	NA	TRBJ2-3	TGTGCCATCAGGAGGACTAGTAACACAGATACGCAGTATTTT	CAIRRTSNTDTQYF
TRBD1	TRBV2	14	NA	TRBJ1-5	TGTGCCAGCAGTGCTACAGGGGGTCTTCAGCCCCAGCATTTT	CASSATGGLQPQHF
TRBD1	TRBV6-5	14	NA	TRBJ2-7	TGTGCCAGCAGTGGCCGGGACAGCTCCTACGAGCAGTACTTC	CASSGRDSSYEQYF
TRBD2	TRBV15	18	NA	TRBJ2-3	TGTGCCACCAGCAGAGTATGGGCTAGCGGGGGGGAAGGAGATACGCAGTATTTT	CATSRVWASGGEGDTQYF
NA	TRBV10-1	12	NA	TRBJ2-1	TGCGCCAGCAGTCCACGGGTGGGTGAGCAGTTCTTC	CASSPRVGEQFF
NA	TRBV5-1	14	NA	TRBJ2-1	TGCGCCAGCAGCTTGTTAGCGGCTTACAATGAGCAGTTCTTC	CASSLLAAYNEQFF
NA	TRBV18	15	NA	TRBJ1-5	TGTGCCAGCTCACCAGTCGGGAATAGCAATCAGCCCCAGCATTTT	CASSPVGNSNQPQHF
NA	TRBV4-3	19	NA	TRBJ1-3	TGCGCCAGCAGCCAAGATTGGGGAGGCACCGTGGGTTCTGGAAACACCATATATTTT	CASSQDWGGTVGSGNTIYF
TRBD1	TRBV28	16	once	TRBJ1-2	TGTGCCAGCAGTTTGAAGAGACAGGGAGGTAGCTATGGCTACACCTTC	CASSLKRQGGSYGYTF
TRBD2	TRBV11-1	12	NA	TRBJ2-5	TGTGCCAGCAGCTCGGGGGGGGAGACCCAGTACTTC	CASSSGGETQYF
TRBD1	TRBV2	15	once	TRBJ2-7	TGTGCCACAAACACACAGGGGGCCCCCTCCTACGAGCAGTACTTC	CATNTQGAPSYEQYF
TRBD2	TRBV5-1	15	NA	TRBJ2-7	TGCGCCAGCAGCTTCGGACTAGCGGGGGGCTACGAGCAGTACTTC	CASSFGLAGGYEQYF
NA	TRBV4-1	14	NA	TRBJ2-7	TGCGCCAGCAGCCAAGATCCTAGCTCCTACGAGCAGTACTTC	CASSQDPSSYEQYF
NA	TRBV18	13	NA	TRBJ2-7	TGTGCCAGCTCACGGACAGAGACCTACGAGCAGTACTTC	CASSRTETYEQYF
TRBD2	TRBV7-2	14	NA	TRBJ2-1	TGTGCCAGCAGCTCTATAGCGGGAAACAATGAGCAGTTCTTC	CASSSIAGNNEQFF
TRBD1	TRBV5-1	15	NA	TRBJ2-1	TGCGCCAGCAGCCCCACAGGGGGCTATTACAATGAGCAGTTCTTC	CASSPTGGYYNEQFF
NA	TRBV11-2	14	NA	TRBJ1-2	TGTGCCAGCAGCCTAGGGGAGGCTAACTATGGCTACACCTTC	CASSLGEANYGYTF
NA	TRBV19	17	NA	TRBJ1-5	TGTGCCAGTAGTAACATGGAGTACGGGAGGAGCAATCAGCCCCAGCATTTT	CASSNMEYGRSNQPQHF
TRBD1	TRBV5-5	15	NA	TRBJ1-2	TGTGCCAGCAGCTTGACCTTAGACAGGGGCTATGGCTACACCTTC	CASSLTLDRGYGYTF
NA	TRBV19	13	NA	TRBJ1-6	TGTGCCAGTAGTACAGGGTTGGTTTCACCCCTCCACTTT	CASSTGLVSPLHF
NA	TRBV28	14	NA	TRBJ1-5	TGTGCCAGCAGACAACAGGGCCCCGATCAGCCCCAGCATTTT	CASRQQGPDQPQHF
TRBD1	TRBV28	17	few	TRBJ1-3	TGTGCCAGCAGTACCCACAAATCAGGGGGCGCAAGAAACACCATATATTTT	CASSTHKSGGARNTIYF
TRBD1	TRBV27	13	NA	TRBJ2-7	TGTGCCAGCAGTTCCGATGACAGGGACGAGCAGTACTTC	CASSSDDRDEQYF
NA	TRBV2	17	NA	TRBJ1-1	TGTGCCAGCAGTGATCAGGAAGCGGCGTTGTGGAACACTGAAGCTTTCTTT	CASSDQEAALWNTEAFF
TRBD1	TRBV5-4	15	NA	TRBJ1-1	TGTGCCAGCAGCCCACGACAGGGGGAGAACACTGAAGCTTTCTTT	CASSPRQGENTEAFF
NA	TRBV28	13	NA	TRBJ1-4	TGTGCCAGCATTGGTGCCTTTCGGGAAAAACTGTTTTTT	CASIGAFREKLFF
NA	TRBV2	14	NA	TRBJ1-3	TGTGCCAGCAGTGAAATCTCCTCTGGAAACACCATATATTTT	CASSEISSGNTIYF
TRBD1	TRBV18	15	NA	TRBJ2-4	TGTGCCAGCTCAACCGGACAGGGGGGATTTGGCATTCAGTACTTC	CASSTGQGGFGIQYF
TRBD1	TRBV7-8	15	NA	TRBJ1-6	TGTGCCAGCAGCTTTGGGAGACAGGGGGGTTCACCCCTCCACTTT	CASSFGRQGGSPLHF
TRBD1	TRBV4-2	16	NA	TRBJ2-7	TGTGCCAGCAGCCAAGTTGGGGACAGGTCTCCCTACGAGCAGTACTTC	CASSQVGDRSPYEQYF
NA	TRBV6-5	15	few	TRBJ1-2	TGTGCCAGCAGCCCAGTCAGGGCGGCTAACTATGGCTACACCTTC	CASSPVRAANYGYTF
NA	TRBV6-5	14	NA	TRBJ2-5	TGTGCCAGCAGTTCGACTGGCTACACGGAGACCCAGTACTTC	CASSSTGYTETQYF
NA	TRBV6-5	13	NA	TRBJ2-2	TGTGCCAGCAAGTCCGGAGGCACCGGGGAGCTGTTTTTT	CASKSGGTGELFF
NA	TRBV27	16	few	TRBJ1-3	TGTGCCAGCAGTTCCTCCCGGGACTCGGGTAGAAACACCATATATTTT	CASSSSRDSGRNTIYF
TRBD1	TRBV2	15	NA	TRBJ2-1	TGTGCCAGCATGAATCAGGGGGCGGTTTCGGATGAGCAGTTCTTC	CASMNQGAVSDEQFF
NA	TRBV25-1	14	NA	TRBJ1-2	TGTGCCAGCAGTGAATCGACGGGATGGGCTGGCTACACCTTC	CASSESTGWAGYTF
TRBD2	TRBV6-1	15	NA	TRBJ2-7	TGTGCCAGCAGTGACGGGACTAGCGGGGGATTACGGGAGTACTTC	CASSDGTSGGLREYF
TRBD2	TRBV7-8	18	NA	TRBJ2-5	TGTGCCAGCAGCTTAGCTCTCGCGGGCGGGAGGGTCCCAGAGACCCAGTACTTC	CASSLALAGGRVPETQYF
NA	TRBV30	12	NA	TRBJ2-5	TGTGCCTGGGATTCCAACGAGGGGACCCAGTACTTC	CAWDSNEGTQYF
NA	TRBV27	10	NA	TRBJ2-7	TGTGCCAGCGGCCCCTACGAGCAGTACTTC	CASGPYEQYF
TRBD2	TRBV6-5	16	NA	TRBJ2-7	TGTGCCAGCAGTTACAGGTTAACTAGCGGGAGGAACGAGCAGTACTTC	CASSYRLTSGRNEQYF